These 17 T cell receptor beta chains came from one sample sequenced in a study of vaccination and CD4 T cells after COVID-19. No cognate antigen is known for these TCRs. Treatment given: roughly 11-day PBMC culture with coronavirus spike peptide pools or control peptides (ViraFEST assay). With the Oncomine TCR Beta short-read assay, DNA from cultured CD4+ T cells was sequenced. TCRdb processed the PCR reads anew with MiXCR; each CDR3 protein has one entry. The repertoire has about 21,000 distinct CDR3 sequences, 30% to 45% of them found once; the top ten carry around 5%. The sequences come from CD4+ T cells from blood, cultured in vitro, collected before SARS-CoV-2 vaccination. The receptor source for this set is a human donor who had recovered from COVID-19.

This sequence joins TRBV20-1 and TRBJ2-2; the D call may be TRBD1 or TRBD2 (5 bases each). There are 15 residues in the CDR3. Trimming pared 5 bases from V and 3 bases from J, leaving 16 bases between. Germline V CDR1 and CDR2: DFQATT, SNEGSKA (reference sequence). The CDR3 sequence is CSARAGGPYTGELFF. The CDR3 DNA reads TGCAGTGCTCGGGCTGGGGGACCTTACACCGGGGAGCTGTTTTTT.

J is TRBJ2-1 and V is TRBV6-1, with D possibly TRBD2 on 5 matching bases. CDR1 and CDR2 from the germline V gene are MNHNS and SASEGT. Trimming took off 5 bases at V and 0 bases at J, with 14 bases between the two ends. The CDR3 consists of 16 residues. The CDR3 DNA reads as TGTGCCAGCAGTCCCGTCGGGGTGAGCTCCTACAATGAGCAGTTCTTC. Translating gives CASSPVGVSSYNEQFF.

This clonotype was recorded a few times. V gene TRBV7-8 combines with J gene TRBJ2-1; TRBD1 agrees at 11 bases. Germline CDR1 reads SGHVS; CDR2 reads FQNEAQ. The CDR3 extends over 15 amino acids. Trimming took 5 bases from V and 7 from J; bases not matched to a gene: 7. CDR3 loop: CASSRTGGYENEQFF. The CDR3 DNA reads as TGTGCCAGCAGCAGGACAGGGGGCTACGAGAATGAGCAGTTCTTC.

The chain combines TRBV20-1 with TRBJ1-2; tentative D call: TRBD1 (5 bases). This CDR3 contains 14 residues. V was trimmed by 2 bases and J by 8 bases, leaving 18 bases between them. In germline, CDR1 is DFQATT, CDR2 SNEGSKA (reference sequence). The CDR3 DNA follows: TGCAGTGCTAGACCCGGCGGGGGGGGAGCGGGCTACACCTTC. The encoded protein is CSARPGGGGAGYTF.

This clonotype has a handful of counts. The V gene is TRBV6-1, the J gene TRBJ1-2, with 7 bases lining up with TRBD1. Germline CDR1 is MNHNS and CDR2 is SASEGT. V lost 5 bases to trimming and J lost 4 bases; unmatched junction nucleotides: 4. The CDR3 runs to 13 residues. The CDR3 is CASSRQGAYGYTF. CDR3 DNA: TGTGCCAGCAGTCGACAGGGAGCCTATGGCTACACCTTC.

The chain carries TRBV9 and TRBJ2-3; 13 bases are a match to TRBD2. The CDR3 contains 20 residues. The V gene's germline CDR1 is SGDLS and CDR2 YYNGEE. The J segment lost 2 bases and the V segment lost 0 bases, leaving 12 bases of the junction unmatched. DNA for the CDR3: TGTGCCAGCAGCGTAGCCGGGGGGACTAGCGGGGCCAGCTACACAGATACGCAGTATTTT. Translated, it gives CASSVAGGTSGASYTDTQYF.

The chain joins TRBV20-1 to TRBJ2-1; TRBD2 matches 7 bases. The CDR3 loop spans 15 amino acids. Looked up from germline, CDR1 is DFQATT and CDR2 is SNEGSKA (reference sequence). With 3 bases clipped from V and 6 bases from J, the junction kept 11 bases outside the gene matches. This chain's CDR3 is CSASIPGTTFNEQFF. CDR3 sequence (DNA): TGCAGTGCTAGTATTCCCGGGACTACCTTCAATGAGCAGTTCTTC.

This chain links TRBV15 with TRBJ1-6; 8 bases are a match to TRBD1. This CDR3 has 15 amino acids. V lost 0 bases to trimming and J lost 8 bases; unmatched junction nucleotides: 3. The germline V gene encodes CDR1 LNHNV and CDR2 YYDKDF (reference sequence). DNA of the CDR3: TGTGCCACCAGCAGAGATGACAGGGGAGATTCACCCCTCCACTTT. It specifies CATSRDDRGDSPLHF.

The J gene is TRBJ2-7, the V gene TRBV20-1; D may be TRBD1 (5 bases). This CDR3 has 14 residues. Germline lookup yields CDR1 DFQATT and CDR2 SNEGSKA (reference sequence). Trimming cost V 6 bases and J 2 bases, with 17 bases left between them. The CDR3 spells CSAKGWGGPYEQYF. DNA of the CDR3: TGCAGTGCCAAAGGCTGGGGCGGCCCCTACGAGCAGTACTTC.

This CDR3 reads CASSFQGGELFF. The CDR3 DNA is TGTGCCAGCAGCTTCCAGGGAGGCGAACTGTTTTTT. The chain combines TRBV7-6 with TRBJ1-4; D possibly corresponds to TRBD1 (5 bases). Germline CDR1 reads SGHVS; CDR2 reads FNYEAQ. The V gene lost 3 bases and the J gene lost 12 bases, with 11 bases spanning the gap. The CDR3 spans 12 residues. Full variable domain (rest looked up from reference TRBV7-6 and TRBJ1-4): GAGVSQSPRYKVTKRGQDVALRCDPISGHVSLYWYRQALGQGPEFLTYFNYEAQQDKSGLPNDRFSAERPEGSISTLTIQRTEQRDSAMYRCASSFQGGELFFGSGTQLSVL.

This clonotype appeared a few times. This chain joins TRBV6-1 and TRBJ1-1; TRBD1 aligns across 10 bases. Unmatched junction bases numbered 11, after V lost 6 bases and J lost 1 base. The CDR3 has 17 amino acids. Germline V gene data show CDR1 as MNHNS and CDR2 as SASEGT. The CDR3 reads CASRGPGTGAKNTEAFF. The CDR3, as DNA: TGTGCCAGCAGGGGGCCCGGGACAGGGGCGAAGAACACTGAAGCTTTCTTT.

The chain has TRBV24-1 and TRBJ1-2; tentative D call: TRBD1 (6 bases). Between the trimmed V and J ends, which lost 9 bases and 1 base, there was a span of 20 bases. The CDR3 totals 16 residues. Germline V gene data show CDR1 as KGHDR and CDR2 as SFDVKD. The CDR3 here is CATAPRGDSDNYGYTF. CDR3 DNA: TGTGCCACCGCTCCAAGGGGGGACTCAGATAACTATGGCTACACCTTC.

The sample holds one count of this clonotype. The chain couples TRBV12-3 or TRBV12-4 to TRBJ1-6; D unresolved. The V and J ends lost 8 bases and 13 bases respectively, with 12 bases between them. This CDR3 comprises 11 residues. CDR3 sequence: CASPHWVPLHF. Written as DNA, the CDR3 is TGTGCCAGCCCCCATTGGGTTCCCCTCCACTTT.

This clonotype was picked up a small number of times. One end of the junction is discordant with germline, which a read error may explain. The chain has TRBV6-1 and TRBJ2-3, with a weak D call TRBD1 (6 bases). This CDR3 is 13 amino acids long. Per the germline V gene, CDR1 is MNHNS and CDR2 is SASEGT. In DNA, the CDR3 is TGTGCGAGCACTAGGGGGAGCACAGATACGCAGTATTTT. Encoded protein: CASTRGSTDTQYF.

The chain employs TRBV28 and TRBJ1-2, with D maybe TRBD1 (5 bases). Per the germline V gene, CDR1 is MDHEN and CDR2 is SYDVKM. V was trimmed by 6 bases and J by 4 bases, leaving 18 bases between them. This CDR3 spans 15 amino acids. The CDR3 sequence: CASRMQGPWGYGYTF. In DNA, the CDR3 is TGTGCCAGCAGAATGCAGGGACCCTGGGGCTATGGCTACACCTTC.

CDR3 in amino acids: CASSLAQHNEQFF. The CDR3 coding sequence is TGTGCCAGCAGCTTAGCTCAGCACAATGAGCAGTTCTTC. The chain recombines TRBV7-9 with TRBJ2-1, with D hard to call. The CDR3 has 13 amino acids. CDR1 and CDR2 from the germline V gene are SEHNR and FQNEAQ (reference sequence). The V end lost 0 bases, the J end lost 5 bases, and 5 bases lay between the germline ends.

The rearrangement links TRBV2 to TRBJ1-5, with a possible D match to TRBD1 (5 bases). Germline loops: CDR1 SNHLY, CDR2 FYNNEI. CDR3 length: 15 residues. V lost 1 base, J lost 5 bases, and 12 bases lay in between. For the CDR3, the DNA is TGTGCCAGCAGTGAAGTCCAGGGAAGACATCAGCCCCAGCATTTT. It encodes CASSEVQGRHQPQHF.